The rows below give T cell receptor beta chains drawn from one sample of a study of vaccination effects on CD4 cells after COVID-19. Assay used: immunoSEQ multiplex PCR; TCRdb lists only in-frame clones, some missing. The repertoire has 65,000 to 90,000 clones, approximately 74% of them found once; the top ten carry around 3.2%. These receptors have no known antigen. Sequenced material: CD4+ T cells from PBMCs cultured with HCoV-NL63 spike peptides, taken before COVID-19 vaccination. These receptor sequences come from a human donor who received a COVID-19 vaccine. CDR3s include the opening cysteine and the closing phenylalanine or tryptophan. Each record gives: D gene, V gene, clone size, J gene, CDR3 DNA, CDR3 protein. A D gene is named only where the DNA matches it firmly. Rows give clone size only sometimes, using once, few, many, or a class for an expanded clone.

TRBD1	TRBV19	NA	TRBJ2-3	TGTGCCAGTAGTGGGGGTAGGACAGGGGTGGAAGATACGCAGTATTTT	CASSGGRTGVEDTQYF
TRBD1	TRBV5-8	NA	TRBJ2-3	TGTGCCAGCAGCTTTAGACGGACAGGAAATACGCAGTATTTT	CASSFRRTGNTQYF
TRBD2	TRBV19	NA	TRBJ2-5	TGTGCCAGTAGTCTAGGACTAGCGGCATCACAAGAGACCCAGTACTTC	CASSLGLAASQETQYF
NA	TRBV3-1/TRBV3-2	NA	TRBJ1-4	TGTGCCAGCACCGGCAAAGGGAATGAAAAACTGTTTTTT	CASTGKGNEKLFF
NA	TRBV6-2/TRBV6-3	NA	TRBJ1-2	TGTGCCAGCAACCCGACAGGACCCAACTATGGCTACACCTTC	CASNPTGPNYGYTF
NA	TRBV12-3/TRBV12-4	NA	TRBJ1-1	TGTGCCAGCAGCCGGAACTTGAACACTGAAGCTTTCTTT	CASSRNLNTEAFF
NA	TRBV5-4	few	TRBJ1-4	TGTGCCAGCAGCTTGGCCCTTAATGAAAAACTGTTTTTT	CASSLALNEKLFF
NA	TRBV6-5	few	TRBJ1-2	TGTGCCAGCAGGCCTATTGCGTCGGGCTACACCTTC	CASRPIASGYTF
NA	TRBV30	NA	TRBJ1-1	TGTGCCGGGACCAGGGGTCCCATGAACACTGAAGCTTTCTTT	CAGTRGPMNTEAFF
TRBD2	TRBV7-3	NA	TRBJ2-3	TGTGCCAGCAGCCCATTAGCGGGTCCTAGCACAGATACGCAGTATTTT	CASSPLAGPSTDTQYF
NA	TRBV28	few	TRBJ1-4	TGTGCCAGCCTGGCCTTCACTGCAACTAATGAAAAACTGTTTTTT	CASLAFTATNEKLFF
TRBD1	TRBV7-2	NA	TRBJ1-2	TGTGCCAGCAGCATCGGACAGGGGAGCAACTATGGCTACACCTTC	CASSIGQGSNYGYTF
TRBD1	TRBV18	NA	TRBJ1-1	TGTGCCAGCTCACCAGACTTGACAGGGGGCACTGAAGCTTTCTTT	CASSPDLTGGTEAFF
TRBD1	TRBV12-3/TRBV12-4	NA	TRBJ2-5	TGTGCCAGCAGCCCGGGACAGGGTACCCAGTACTTC	CASSPGQGTQYF
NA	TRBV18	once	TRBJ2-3	TGTGCCAGCTCACCGACAGTCACAGATACGCAGTATTTT	CASSPTVTDTQYF
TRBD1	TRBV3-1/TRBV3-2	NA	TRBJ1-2	TGTGCCAGCAGCCGACGCCAGGACAGGAGCTATGGCTACACCTTC	CASSRRQDRSYGYTF
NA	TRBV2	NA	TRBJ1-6	TGTGCCAGCAGTCGGACAGTGAGCTCCTATAATTCACCCCTCCACTTT	CASSRTVSSYNSPLHF
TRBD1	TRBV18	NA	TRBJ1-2	TGTGCCAGCTCACCACTTATAATCACAGGGGGCTCGGGCTACACCTTC	CASSPLIITGGSGYTF
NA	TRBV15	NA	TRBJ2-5	TGTGCCACCAGCAGAGCGCCACTCGGGGAGACCCAGTACTTC	CATSRAPLGETQYF
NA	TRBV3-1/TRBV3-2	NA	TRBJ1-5	TGTGCCAGCAGCGGGGACCTCAATCAGCCCCAGCATTTT	CASSGDLNQPQHF
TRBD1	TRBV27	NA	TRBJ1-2	TGTGCCAGCGGCAGAGCACAGGGGGCGTCTGGCTACACCTTC	CASGRAQGASGYTF
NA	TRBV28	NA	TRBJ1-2	TGTGCCAGCAGTTTATCTGGCGACTATGGCTACACCTTC	CASSLSGDYGYTF
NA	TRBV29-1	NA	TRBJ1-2	TGCAGCGTTGTGACAGGAAACTATGGCTACACCTTC	CSVVTGNYGYTF
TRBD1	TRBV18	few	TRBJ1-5	TGTGCCAGCTCACCCCGACAGGGACTAAGCAATCAGCCCCAGCATTTT	CASSPRQGLSNQPQHF
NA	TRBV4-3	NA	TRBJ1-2	TGCGCCAGCAGCAAGGGACATTATCTTTCCTATGGCTACACCTTC	CASSKGHYLSYGYTF
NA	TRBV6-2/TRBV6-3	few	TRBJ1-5	TGTGCCAGCAGTTATGGTTTTCTTTTGGCAGTACGCTATCAGCCCCAGCATTTT	CASSYGFLLAVRYQPQHF
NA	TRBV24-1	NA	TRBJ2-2	TGTGCCACCAGTGACCCGCGAGGGTTTGGGGCCGGGGAGCTGTTTTTT	CATSDPRGFGAGELFF
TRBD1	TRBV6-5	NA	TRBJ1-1	TGTGCCAGCAGAGAGACAGGGAGGTACACTGAAGCTTTCTTT	CASRETGRYTEAFF
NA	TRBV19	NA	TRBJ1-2	TGTGCCAGTAGCCCCTACGGGACGCCGGATAACTATGGCTACACCTTC	CASSPYGTPDNYGYTF
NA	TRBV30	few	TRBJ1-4	TGTGCCTGGAGTGTACGAGGGGGGAGTGAAAAACTGTTTTTT	CAWSVRGGSEKLFF
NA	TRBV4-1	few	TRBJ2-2	TGCGCCAGCAGCCAGCTCGTGGGGCTTTTGGGTGCGAACACCGGGGAGCTGTTTTTT	CASSQLVGLLGANTGELFF
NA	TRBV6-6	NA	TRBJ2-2	TGTGCCACGGGACTCAACACCGGGGAGCTGTTTTTT	CATGLNTGELFF
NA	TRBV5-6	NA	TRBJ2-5	TGTGCCAGCAGCCCGGACTTGGAGACCCAGTACTTC	CASSPDLETQYF
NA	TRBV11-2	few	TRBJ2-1	TGTGCCAGCAGCTTAGCAGGTGGCAATGAGCAGTTCTTC	CASSLAGGNEQFF
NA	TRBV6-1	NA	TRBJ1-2	TGTGCCAGCAGTGAAGCACAGGGTCGGTATGGCTACACCTTC	CASSEAQGRYGYTF
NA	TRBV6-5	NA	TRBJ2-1	TGTGCCAGCAGTCACCACAATGAGCAGTTCTTC	CASSHHNEQFF
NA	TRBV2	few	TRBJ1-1	TGTGCCAGCAGTGAGTTGAGGCTGAACACTGAAGCTTTCTTT	CASSELRLNTEAFF
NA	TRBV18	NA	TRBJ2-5	TGTGCCAGCTCACTCGGACAGCTAGAGACCCAGTACTTC	CASSLGQLETQYF
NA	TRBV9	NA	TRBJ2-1	TGTGCCAGCAGCGTACAACTGGGTAGCTCCTACAATGAGCAGTTCTTC	CASSVQLGSSYNEQFF
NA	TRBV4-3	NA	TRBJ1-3	TGCGCCAGCAGCCAAGTCCCTCCCCCGGGGGCGGTCAACACCATATATTTT	CASSQVPPPGAVNTIYF
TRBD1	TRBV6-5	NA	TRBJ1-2	TGTGCCAGCAGGCCACAGGGGACCTATGGCTACACCTTC	CASRPQGTYGYTF
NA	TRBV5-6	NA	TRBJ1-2	TGTGCCAGCAGCTTGGCCCGGGGGTATGGCTACACCTTC	CASSLARGYGYTF
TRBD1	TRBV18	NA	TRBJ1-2	TGTGCCAGCTCGTGGACAGGACAAATCGATTATGGCTACACCTTC	CASSWTGQIDYGYTF
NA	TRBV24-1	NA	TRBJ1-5	TGTGCCATCCAATCGGACTCGGGGTGGCCCCAGCATTTT	CAIQSDSGWPQHF
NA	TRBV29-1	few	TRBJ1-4	TGCAGCGTGCGGCTTAATGAAAAACTGTTTTTT	CSVRLNEKLFF
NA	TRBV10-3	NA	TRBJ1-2	TGTGCCATCATGGGGGGGAACTATGGCTACACCTTC	CAIMGGNYGYTF
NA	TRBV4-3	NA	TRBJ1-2	TGCGCCAGCAGCTGGTCGTCAGGAGACTATGGCTACACCTTC	CASSWSSGDYGYTF